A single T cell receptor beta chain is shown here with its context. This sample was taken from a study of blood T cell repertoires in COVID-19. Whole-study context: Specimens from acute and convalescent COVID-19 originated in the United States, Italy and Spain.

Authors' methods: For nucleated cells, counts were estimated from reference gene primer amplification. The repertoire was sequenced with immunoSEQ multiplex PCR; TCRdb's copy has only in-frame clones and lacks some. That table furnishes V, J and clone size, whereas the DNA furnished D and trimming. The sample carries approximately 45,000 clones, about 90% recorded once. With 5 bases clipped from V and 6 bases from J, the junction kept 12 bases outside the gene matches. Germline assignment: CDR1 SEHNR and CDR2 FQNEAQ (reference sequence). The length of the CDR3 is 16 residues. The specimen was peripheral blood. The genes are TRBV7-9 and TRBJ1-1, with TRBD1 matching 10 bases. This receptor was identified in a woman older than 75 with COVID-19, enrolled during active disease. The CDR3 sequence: CASSQDRGRGIAEAFF. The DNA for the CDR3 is TGTGCCAGCAGCCAAGACAGGGGGCGAGGGATCGCTGAAGCTTTCTTT.